This TCR beta chain was captured in a study of blood T cell repertoires in COVID-19. Repertoires were generated with immunoSEQ multiplex PCR, while TCRdb's copy carries only in-frame clones and drops some. The repertoire holds 150,000 to 200,000 clones, with more than 75% as singletons. J gave up 3 bases and V 4 bases, and 8 bases lay outside the gene matches. CDR1 and CDR2 from the germline V gene are SGDLS and YYNGEE. This CDR3 comprises 15 residues. The sequence came from a person aged 65 to 85 with COVID-19, enrolled during active disease. The rearrangement links TRBV9 to TRBJ1-2; 8 positions match TRBD1. The sequenced sample consisted of peripheral blood. The CDR3 sequence: CASSKQDRDYYGYTF. Written as DNA, the CDR3 is TGTGCCAGCAGCAAGCAGGACAGGGATTACTATGGCTACACCTTC.